The clone carrying this TCR beta chain has a handful of counts. This sample is part of a study of T cells after yellow fever vaccination. Using its own MiXCR run on the 5' RACE reads, TCRdb lists one record per CDR3 protein. The sample includes about 320,000 distinct CDR3 sequences, over 8.5% of them seen just once. V lost 1 base, J lost 4 bases, and 13 bases lay in between. CDR3 length: 15 amino acids. Germline assignment: CDR1 SEHNR and CDR2 FQNEAQ (reference sequence). Source: CD4+ T cells sorted from PBMCs, taken 45 days after the yellow fever booster vaccination. The clonotype originates from a man aged 18 to 30 who received the YFV17D yellow fever vaccine. This chain joins TRBV7-9 and TRBJ2-5; D possibly uses TRBD1 or TRBD2 (6 bases each). The CDR3, as DNA: TGTGCCAGCAGCTTAGTAGGGGGGCGGCGAGAGACCCAGTACTTC. Its protein product is CASSLVGGRRETQYF.